This T cell receptor (beta chain) was recorded in a study of T cell responses to AZD1222 COVID-19 vaccine. Assay: immunoSEQ multiplex PCR; the TCRdb copy retains only in-frame clones and omits some. The top ten hold around 1.7% of the sample, which has some 150,000 clones, about nine tenths seen once. With 8 bases clipped from V and 8 bases from J, the junction kept 8 bases outside the gene matches. The CDR3 totals 12 residues. Germline V gene data show CDR1 as LNHDA and CDR2 as SQIVND (reference sequence). The receptor comes from an adult who received the AZD1222 COVID-19 vaccine. The specimen comprised peripheral blood, sampled 28 days after the second AZD1222 dose. The chain recombines TRBV19 with TRBJ1-2; 7 bases fit TRBD1. DNA for the CDR3: TGTGCCAGTTTCGGACAGGATGGAGGCTACACCTTC. Translating gives CASFGQDGGYTF.